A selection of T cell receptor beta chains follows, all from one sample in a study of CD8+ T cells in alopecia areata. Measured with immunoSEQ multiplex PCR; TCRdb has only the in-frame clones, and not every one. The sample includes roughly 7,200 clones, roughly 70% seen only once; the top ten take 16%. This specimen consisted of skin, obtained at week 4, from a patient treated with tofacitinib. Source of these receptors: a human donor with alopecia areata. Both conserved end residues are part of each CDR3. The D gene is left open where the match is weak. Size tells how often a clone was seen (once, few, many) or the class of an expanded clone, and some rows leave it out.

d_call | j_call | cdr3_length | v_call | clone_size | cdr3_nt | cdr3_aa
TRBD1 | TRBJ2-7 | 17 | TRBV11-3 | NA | TGTGCCAGCAGCTCCGGAGTCGGCAGGACAGGTCCGTTAGAGCAGTACTTC | CASSSGVGRTGPLEQYF
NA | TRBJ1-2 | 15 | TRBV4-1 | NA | TGCGCCAGCAGCCACGCCAGACAGTTCAACTATGGCTACACCTTC | CASSHARQFNYGYTF
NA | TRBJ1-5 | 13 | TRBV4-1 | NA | TGCGCCAGCAGCCAGGTTAGCAATCAGCCCCAGCATTTT | CASSQVSNQPQHF
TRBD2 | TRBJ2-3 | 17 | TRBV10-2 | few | TGCGCCAGCAGTTCAAAAGTAGCGGGAGTCTACACAGATACGCAGTATTTT | CASSSKVAGVYTDTQYF
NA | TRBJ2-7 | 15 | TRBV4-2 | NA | TGTGCCAGCAGCCAAGATCTTGCAGGGATCTCCGAGCAGTACTTC | CASSQDLAGISEQYF
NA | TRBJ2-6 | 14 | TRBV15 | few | TGTGCCACCAGCAGGCCGTCTGGGGCCAACGTCCTGACTTTC | CATSRPSGANVLTF
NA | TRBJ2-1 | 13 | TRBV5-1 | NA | TGCGCCAGCAGCTTGGGGGGGTACAATGAGCAGTTCTTC | CASSLGGYNEQFF
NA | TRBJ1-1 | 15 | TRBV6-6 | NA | TGTGCCAGCAGTAACCGTCAACAGGACCCGGGTGAAGCTTTCTTT | CASSNRQQDPGEAFF
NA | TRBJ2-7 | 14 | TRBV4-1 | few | TGCGCCAGCAGCGACCGGCTCCCCTCCTACGAGCAGTACTTC | CASSDRLPSYEQYF
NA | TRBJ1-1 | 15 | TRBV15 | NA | TGTGCCACCAGCAGCGTCGCAGGAAATCCCTTGGAAGCTTTCTTT | CATSSVAGNPLEAFF
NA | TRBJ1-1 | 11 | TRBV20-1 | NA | TGCAGTGCCATCTGTGAAACTGAAGCTTTCTTT | CSAICETEAFF
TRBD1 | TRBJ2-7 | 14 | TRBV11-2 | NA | TGTGCCAGCAGCTCTGGACAGGGTTACGACGAGCAGTACTTC | CASSSGQGYDEQYF
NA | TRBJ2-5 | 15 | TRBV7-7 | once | TGTGCTAGCAGCCAAGTGGGGGGCCGTGAGGAGACCCAGTACTTC | CASSQVGGREETQYF
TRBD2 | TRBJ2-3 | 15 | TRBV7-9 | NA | TGTGCCAGCTCCGCCCCCGGGACTACCACAGATACGCAGTATTTT | CASSAPGTTTDTQYF
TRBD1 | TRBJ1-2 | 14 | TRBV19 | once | TGTGCCAGTAGCAACTCACAGGGGAGGTATGGCTACACCTTC | CASSNSQGRYGYTF
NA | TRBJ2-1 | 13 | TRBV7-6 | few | TGTGCCAGCAGCTTAGGGGCTGGGACCGAGCAGTTCTTC | CASSLGAGTEQFF
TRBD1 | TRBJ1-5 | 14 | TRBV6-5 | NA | TGTGCCAGCAGAACGACAGGGGGGGGACAGCCCCAGCATTTT | CASRTTGGGQPQHF
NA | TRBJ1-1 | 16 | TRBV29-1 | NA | TGCAGCGTTGAAGCCGCAGAGTTCGGGAGGTACACTGAAGCTTTCTTT | CSVEAAEFGRYTEAFF
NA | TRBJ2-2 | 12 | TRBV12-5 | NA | TGTGCTAGTGGTTGGAACACCGGGGAGCTGTTTTTT | CASGWNTGELFF
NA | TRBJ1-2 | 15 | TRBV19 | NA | TGTGCCAGTAGTAACCGGGACACAACTAACTATGGCTACACCTTC | CASSNRDTTNYGYTF
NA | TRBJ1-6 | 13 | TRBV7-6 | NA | TGTGCCAGCAGCCCCAAACAGGGTTCACCCCTCCACTTT | CASSPKQGSPLHF
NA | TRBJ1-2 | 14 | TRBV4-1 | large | TGCGCCAGCAGCCAAGTGAGGCAGGAAGATGGCTACACCTTC | CASSQVRQEDGYTF